Listed below are T cell receptor beta chains from one sample, sequenced in a study of blood T cell repertoires in COVID-19. Method: immunoSEQ multiplex PCR; TCRdb's copy keeps in-frame clones and lacks some. The sample carries more than 75,000 clones, approximately 86% recorded once. The sample comprised peripheral blood. These receptors were taken from a woman aged 70-85 years with acute or convalescent COVID-19. Both conserved end residues are part of each CDR3. The D gene is left open where the match is weak. Size is stated for part of the rows, as once, few or many counts, or as a class when the clone is expanded.

TGTGCCAGCAGTACTAAGGACAGGGGCAATCAGCCCCAGCATTTT	CASSTKDRGNQPQHF	TRBV6-5	TRBJ1-5	15	.	TRBD1
TGTGCCAGCAGCTTAGAAGGGGGGGGCTCACAAGTACCTTCCAATCAGCCCCAGCATTTT	CASSLEGGGSQVPSNQPQHF	TRBV7-7	TRBJ1-5	20	.	.
TGTGCCAGCAGGCCGGGAACAGATACGCAGTATTTT	CASRPGTDTQYF	TRBV6-6	TRBJ2-3	12	.	.
TGTGCCAGCAGTTACTCGCCACAGGGCTATGGCTACACCTTC	CASSYSPQGYGYTF	TRBV6-5	TRBJ1-2	14	.	.
TGTGCCAGCAGCTTGGACTGGGGGGAGTACGGTGAGCAGTTCTTC	CASSLDWGEYGEQFF	TRBV5-4	TRBJ2-1	15	.	.
TGTGCCATCAGCATCACCGGGACTAGTGGATCAGATACGCAGTATTTT	CAISITGTSGSDTQYF	TRBV10-3	TRBJ2-3	16	.	TRBD2
TGCAGTGCTGCGGACAGGGAGGAGCAGTACTTC	CSAADREEQYF	TRBV20-1	TRBJ2-7	11	.	TRBD1
TGTGCCAGCAGCACCGGGACTCCGAGTGGCTACACCTTC	CASSTGTPSGYTF	TRBV9	TRBJ1-2	13	.	.
TGTGCCAGTAGTATAGGCATACTAGCGGGGGGCACAGATACGCAGTATTTT	CASSIGILAGGTDTQYF	TRBV19	TRBJ2-3	17	once	TRBD2
TGTGCCAGCAGCTTGGAGGGTGGCAACACTGAAGCTTTCTTT	CASSLEGGNTEAFF	TRBV13	TRBJ1-1	14	few	.
TGCGCCAGCAGCTACGGGACTAGCGGAAAGAAAGAGACCCAGTACTTC	CASSYGTSGKKETQYF	TRBV5-1	TRBJ2-5	16	.	TRBD2
TGCGCCAGCAGCTTGGTACTCAAACGAACGACTTATGGGAACACTGAAGCTTTCTTT	CASSLVLKRTTYGNTEAFF	TRBV5-1	TRBJ1-1	19	.	.
TGTGCCAGTAGTATACTGGGCGAGAACACTGAAGCTTTCTTT	CASSILGENTEAFF	TRBV19	TRBJ1-1	14	.	.
TGTGCCAGCAGCCACCAAGACAGATTTGCGGGAGAAGGGTATGAGCAGTTCTTC	CASSHQDRFAGEGYEQFF	TRBV14	TRBJ2-1	18	.	TRBD2
TGTGCCATCACCCGTGACAGGGATGATGGAAACACCATATATTTT	CAITRDRDDGNTIYF	TRBV10-3	TRBJ1-3	15	once	TRBD1
TGCGCCAGCAGCTTGACCGGGACAACAATAGGCTACACCTTC	CASSLTGTTIGYTF	TRBV5-1	TRBJ1-2	14	once	.
TGTGCCAGCAGCCAAGATGGTGCTAGCGGGAGGGAGCAGTACTTC	CASSQDGASGREQYF	TRBV3-1/TRBV3-2	TRBJ2-7	15	.	TRBD2
TGTGCCAGCAGTCCTGGACAGGGTCAGAACACTGAAGCTTTCTTT	CASSPGQGQNTEAFF	TRBV7-9	TRBJ1-1	15	once	TRBD1
TGCGCCAGCAGCCTAGGCCCCCGAGCCTCTAGCACAGATACGCAGTATTTT	CASSLGPRASSTDTQYF	TRBV5-1	TRBJ2-3	17	.	.
TGTGCCAGCAGTTCAACGAGACAGTCTGGTTCGGGTAACACCGGGGAGCTGTTTTTT	CASSSTRQSGSGNTGELFF	TRBV27	TRBJ2-2	19	few	.
TGCAGCGTTGGACAGTTTACTTCCTATGGCTACACCTTC	CSVGQFTSYGYTF	TRBV29-1	TRBJ1-2	13	.	.
TGTGCCAGCAGCTTAACAGCCTACGAGCAGTACTTC	CASSLTAYEQYF	TRBV5-8	TRBJ2-7	12	.	.
TGTGCCAGCAGCTTTAGGGGTGAGAACTATGGCTACACCTTC	CASSFRGENYGYTF	TRBV5-5	TRBJ1-2	14	.	.
TGCGCCAGCAGCCAAGCGGGGGACAGATCACCCCTCCACTTT	CASSQAGDRSPLHF	TRBV4-1	TRBJ1-6	14	.	TRBD1
TGTGCCACCAGCGGTAGTACCGGGGAGCTGTTTTTT	CATSGSTGELFF	TRBV24-1	TRBJ2-2	12	.	.
TGTGCCAGCAGCGTACAGGGGTTTGGCAATCAGCCCCAGCATTTT	CASSVQGFGNQPQHF	TRBV5-4	TRBJ1-5	15	.	TRBD1
TGTGCCAGCAGCTTGTTCGGGGGTAGCAATCAGCCCCAGCATTTT	CASSLFGGSNQPQHF	TRBV5-5	TRBJ1-5	15	.	.
TGTGCCAGCAGCCCGGGACAGGCTTCCTACAATGAGCAGTTCTTC	CASSPGQASYNEQFF	TRBV11-2	TRBJ2-1	15	.	TRBD1
TGTGCCAGCAGTCCGGTTACAGATACGCAGTATTTT	CASSPVTDTQYF	TRBV28	TRBJ2-3	12	.	.
TGTGCCAGCCAGTGGCTCAATCAGCCCCAGCATTTT	CASQWLNQPQHF	TRBV5-8	TRBJ1-5	12	.	.
TGTGCCAGCAGCTTTTATCTTTCTCTGTCCGGGGGAAACACCGGGGAGCTGTTTTTT	CASSFYLSLSGGNTGELFF	TRBV7-9	TRBJ2-2	19	.	.
TGTGCCAGCAGTGAAGTGGTTACAAATTCACCCCTCCACTTT	CASSEVVTNSPLHF	TRBV6-1	TRBJ1-6	14	.	.
TGTGCCAGCTCCCGGGAAACAGGGGGAACTGAAGCTTTCTTT	CASSRETGGTEAFF	TRBV18	TRBJ1-1	14	.	TRBD1
TGTGCCATCAGTGAAATCAAGAACACCGGGGAGCTGTTTTTT	CAISEIKNTGELFF	TRBV10-3	TRBJ2-2	14	.	.
TGTGCCAGCAGCTTAACAGGGATTTTGGACGAGCAGTACTTC	CASSLTGILDEQYF	TRBV7-9	TRBJ2-7	14	.	.
TGTGCCAGCAGCTTAGTCCCAGGGGTGGGACAAGAGACCCAGTACTTC	CASSLVPGVGQETQYF	TRBV7-6	TRBJ2-5	16	.	.
TGTGCCAGTAGTATCGGGTTCAGGACACTAAAGACGGAGACCCAGTACTTC	CASSIGFRTLKTETQYF	TRBV19	TRBJ2-5	17	.	.
TGTGCCACCAGCAGAGATCCGGGGTTTGGAAACACCATATATTTT	CATSRDPGFGNTIYF	TRBV15	TRBJ1-3	15	.	.
TGTGCCAGCAGCTTAGCGTTCCGGGGATTGAAACTAGCGGGAGCATCTGATACGCAGTATTTT	CASSLAFRGLKLAGASDTQYF	TRBV7-8	TRBJ2-3	21	.	TRBD2
TGTGCCAGCAGCTTACACAGGGGCGCGAACACTGAAGCTTTCTTT	CASSLHRGANTEAFF	TRBV6-5	TRBJ1-1	15	.	TRBD1
TGCGCCAGCCAGCGGGAGCGCTCCTACGAGCAGTACTTC	CASQRERSYEQYF	TRBV5-1	TRBJ2-7	13	few	TRBD2
TGTGCCAGCAGTTTAGGCCGAGGCTATGGCTACACCTTC	CASSLGRGYGYTF	TRBV27	TRBJ1-2	13	.	.
TGTGCCAGCAGTTACATTCAGGGGTCTAGATACGAGCAGTACTTC	CASSYIQGSRYEQYF	TRBV6-6	TRBJ2-7	15	.	.
TGTGCCAGCAGCAGGAGCGGGACAGATACGCAGTATTTT	CASSRSGTDTQYF	TRBV7-7	TRBJ2-3	13	.	.
TGCGCCAGCAGGCCGGAGGGCAGCTCCTACGAGCAGTACTTC	CASRPEGSSYEQYF	TRBV5-1	TRBJ2-7	14	.	.
TGTGCCAGTAATGGCAGGGACAATGAGCAGTTCTTC	CASNGRDNEQFF	TRBV19	TRBJ2-1	12	.	.
TGTGCCAGCAGCCAACCGGGACAGGTTAACGGCTACACCTTC	CASSQPGQVNGYTF	TRBV3-1/TRBV3-2	TRBJ1-2	14	.	TRBD1
TGTGCCAGCAGCCAAGAGGGACAGACGGACGGTTCACCCCTCCACTTT	CASSQEGQTDGSPLHF	TRBV3-1/TRBV3-2	TRBJ1-6	16	.	TRBD1
TGTGCCAGCAGCTCGACAGGGGAGACCCAGTACTTC	CASSSTGETQYF	TRBV7-8	TRBJ2-5	12	.	TRBD1